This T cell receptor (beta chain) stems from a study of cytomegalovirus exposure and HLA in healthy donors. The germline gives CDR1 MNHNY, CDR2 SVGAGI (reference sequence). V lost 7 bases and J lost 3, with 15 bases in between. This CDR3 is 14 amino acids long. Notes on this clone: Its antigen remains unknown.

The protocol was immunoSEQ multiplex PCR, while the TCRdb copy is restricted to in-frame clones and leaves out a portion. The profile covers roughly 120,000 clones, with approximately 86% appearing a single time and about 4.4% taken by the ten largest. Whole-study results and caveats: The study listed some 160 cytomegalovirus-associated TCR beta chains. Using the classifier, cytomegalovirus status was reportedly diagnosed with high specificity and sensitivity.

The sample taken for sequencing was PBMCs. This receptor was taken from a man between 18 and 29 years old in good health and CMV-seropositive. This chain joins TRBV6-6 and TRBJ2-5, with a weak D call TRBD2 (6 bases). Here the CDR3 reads CASIPGRGKETQYF. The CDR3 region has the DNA TGTGCCAGCATCCCGGGACGGGGGAAAGAGACCCAGTACTTC.